This is a list of T cell receptor beta chains from one sample in a study of blood T cells in healthy people across ages. MiXCR, run by TCRdb on the 5' RACE reads, gives a single entry per CDR3 protein. The repertoire has over a million distinct CDR3 sequences, approximately 39% of them found once; the top ten carry 4%. The specimen was blood. The receptor source for this set is a woman under 30 in good health. Both conserved end residues are part of each CDR3. A D gene is named only where the DNA matches it firmly.

TRBD2,TRBV6-5,TRBJ2-1,CASSYMGLAYNEQFF
-,TRBV27,TRBJ2-1,CASSLSWVARGKQFF
-,TRBV4-3,TRBJ1-1,CASSQDPRGEGTEAFF
TRBD1,TRBV2,TRBJ1-5,CASSEDRRGNQPQHF
-,TRBV21-1,TRBJ1-2,CASSKVDEAGPYGYTF
-,TRBV20-1,TRBJ2-2,CSADSSTGELFF
-,TRBV9,TRBJ2-7,CASSASIFSYEQYF
TRBD2,TRBV7-6,TRBJ2-3,CASSWTSGSADTQYF
-,TRBV6-2/TRBV6-3,TRBJ1-5,CATRGSNQPQHF
-,TRBV5-4,TRBJ2-1,CASSYLGPDDEQFF
-,TRBV5-1,TRBJ2-1,CASAGLGADKQFF
-,TRBV29-1,TRBJ2-7,CSVEVQGSREQYF
TRBD2,TRBV27,TRBJ2-7,CASSLISSGLYEQYF
-,TRBV4-2,TRBJ2-2,CASSPSPSGELFF
-,TRBV27,TRBJ2-7,CASSYGEIYEQYF
TRBD2,TRBV5-1,TRBJ2-5,CASSSGTSGLGEQYF
-,TRBV6-2/TRBV6-3,TRBJ1-2,CASSYGGANYGYTF
TRBD2,TRBV11-3,TRBJ2-3,CASSGAGTSGIGTQYF
-,TRBV5-1,TRBJ1-5,CASSPEGGQPQHF
-,TRBV28,TRBJ2-7,CASSLRGRGASEQYF
-,TRBV27,TRBJ2-1,CASATRPSYNEQFF
-,TRBV15,TRBJ2-1,CATSRPDSLPYNEQFF
-,TRBV21-1,TRBJ2-3,CASSKGRNTDTQYF
-,TRBV7-2,TRBJ2-3,CASSLALPADTQYF
TRBD1,TRBV7-2,TRBJ2-1,CASSQLFAGGNEQFF
-,TRBV28,TRBJ1-5,CASSFRTNQPQHF
TRBD1,TRBV5-1,TRBJ1-1,CASSRSGQGYGTEAFF
-,TRBV12-3/TRBV12-4,TRBJ2-7,CASSRGVGPYEQYF
TRBD2,TRBV29-1,TRBJ2-1,CSVVRLAGANEQFF
TRBD1,TRBV27,TRBJ1-5,CASSSYRGREPQHF
-,TRBV7-9,TRBJ2-3,CASSHTGTDTQYF
TRBD1,TRBV29-1,TRBJ1-4,CSVAYSTGRDEKLFF
-,TRBV7-2,TRBJ2-7,CASTSFRGAYEQYF
TRBD2,TRBV7-3,TRBJ2-3,CASSQTSGIRDTQYF
-,TRBV4-3,TRBJ2-3,CASSGDLATDTQYF
-,TRBV27,TRBJ1-2,CASSINGGWGTNYGYTF
TRBD2,TRBV4-1,TRBJ2-1,CASKGEASGYNEQFF
TRBD2,TRBV20-1,TRBJ2-3,CSAELLAGGTQYF
-,TRBV4-3,TRBJ1-2,CASSHEINYGYTF
TRBD1,TRBV20-1,TRBJ2-3,CSARGWDRVGTDTQYF
TRBD2,TRBV10-3,TRBJ2-7,CAISELLAGGANEQYF